This T cell receptor (beta chain) is from a study of blood T cell repertoires in COVID-19. Study-wide context: Researchers got acute and convalescent COVID-19 samples from the United States, Italy and Spain. T cells, B-cell-depleted T cells, or PBMCs provided the cDNA or gDNA that served as material.

In the authors' methods: For nucleated cells, counts were estimated from reference gene primer amplification. Repertoires were generated with immunoSEQ multiplex PCR, while TCRdb's copy carries only in-frame clones and drops some. The V and J calls and clone size come from that table; D and trimming were worked out from the DNA. The table includes around 300,000 clones, around 90% detected once. CDR3 length: 12 residues. Germline V lookup: CDR1 SGHNT, CDR2 YYREEE (reference sequence). Trimming took off 4 bases at V and 6 bases at J, with 10 bases between the two ends. The material sequenced was peripheral blood. The TCR originated in a man between 18 and 29 years old with active or convalescent COVID-19. The rearrangement joins TRBV5-4 to TRBJ1-1; D is possibly TRBD1 (6 bases). The chain's CDR3 is CASSRGGAEAFF. CDR3 DNA: TGTGCCAGCAGCCGTGGGGGCGCTGAAGCTTTCTTT.